Described below is a single T cell receptor (beta chain) sequence and its context. The antigen is not known. Assay: immunoSEQ multiplex PCR; the TCRdb copy retains only in-frame clones and omits some. The profile shows approximately 70,000 clones, 89% of them singletons. Unmatched junction bases numbered 9, after V lost 5 bases and J lost 0 bases. Germline CDR1 reads SEHNR; CDR2 reads FQNEAQ (reference sequence). The CDR3 covers 17 residues. The data belong to a study of graft-versus-host responses after intestinal transplantation. Points from the study as a whole: GvH clones occurred in recipient marrow; some first appeared in ileum or blood.

The V gene is TRBV7-9, the J gene TRBJ1-3, with TRBD1 matching 8 bases. This TCR was recovered from a human donor who received an intestinal transplant. The specimen comprised unstimulated CD8+ T cells sorted from spleen or lymph node cells, sampled before intestinal transplant. CDR3 protein: CASSAPLTGGSGNTIYF. The CDR3 DNA reads as TGTGCCAGCAGCGCCCCCCTAACAGGGGGCTCTGGAAACACCATATATTTT.